This T cell receptor beta chain was profiled in a study of blood T cell repertoires in COVID-19. Study in general: Samples of COVID-19 (acute and convalescent) were obtained from the United States, Italy and Spain. Sample material is recorded as cDNA or gDNA derived from T cells, B-cell-depleted T cells, or PBMCs.

Authors' analysis steps: Researchers report that nucleated cell counts were estimated from reference gene primer amplification. Using immunoSEQ multiplex PCR, the repertoire was profiled, and TCRdb retains in-frame clones only, with some absent. The V and J calls and the clone size are those of that table, but D and trimming were determined from the DNA. The sample lists roughly 700,000 clones; approximately 90% were seen once. CDR3 size: 18 residues. J was trimmed by 1 base and V by 3 bases; bases with no gene match: 13. Looked up from germline, CDR1 is SGHRS and CDR2 is YFSETQ. The sequencing sample was made of peripheral blood. This receptor was obtained from a woman between 18 and 29 years old with acute or convalescent COVID-19. The rearrangement uses TRBV5-1 and TRBJ1-1, with 9 positions matching TRBD1. The CDR3 sequence: CASSYRSQGAKENTEAFF. The CDR3 bases are TGCGCCAGCAGCTACCGCTCACAGGGGGCTAAGGAGAACACTGAAGCTTTCTTT.